What follows are 26 T cell receptor beta chains derived from one specimen sequenced in a study of regulatory T cells in long-lasting Graves disease. Time point here: persistent/refractory GD, antithyroid drugs over 5 years with positive TRAb. Isolated PBMC RNA provided the starting material for the TCR library. Construction of TCR beta libraries relied on iRepertoire HTBI primers and on Arm-PCR targeting CDR3 regions. Using its own MiXCR run on the multiplex PCR reads, TCRdb lists one record per CDR3 protein. The table shows 450,000 or so distinct CDR3 sequences, with about 20% occurring only once. Sequencing used peripheral blood mononuclear cells (PBMCs), obtained when the disease was refractory, from a patient treated with antithyroid drugs. These receptors all stem from a female donor with Graves disease.

V is TRBV6-5 and J is TRBJ2-2; 12 bases map to TRBD1. The CDR3 sequence is 19 residues long. The germline CDR1 and CDR2 sequences are MNHEY and SVGAGI. V lost 3 bases, J lost 4 bases, and 12 bases stayed unmatched. The CDR3 region is CASSYPTGQGARSTGELFF. The DNA of the CDR3 is TGTGCCAGCAGTTATCCTACGGGACAGGGGGCTCGGAGCACCGGGGAGCTGTTTTTT.

In its sample, this clonotype was seen many times. The gene calls are TRBV29-1 and TRBJ1-1; D is unclear. CDR1 and CDR2 (germline): SQVTM, ANQGSEA. The V end lost 4 bases, the J end lost 0 bases, and 15 bases lay between the germline ends. The CDR3 is made up of 15 amino acids. CDR3 residues: CSVVLGSRMNTEAFF. The CDR3 DNA sequence: TGCAGCGTTGTTTTGGGCAGCCGTATGAACACTGAAGCTTTCTTT.

This clonotype was observed at least ten times. The V and J genes are TRBV28 and TRBJ2-7; 10 bases agree with TRBD2. The J segment lost 4 bases and the V segment lost 5 bases, leaving 5 bases of the junction unmatched. The CDR3 is made up of 14 amino acids. Germline loops: CDR1 MDHEN, CDR2 SYDVKM. The CDR3 DNA reads as TGTGCCAGCAGTGAGCTAGCGGGAGTTTACGAGCAGTACTTC. Residues: CASSELAGVYEQYF.

V usage is TRBV4-3 and J usage is TRBJ1-4; tentative D call: TRBD1 (5 bases). CDR3 length equals 15 residues. The V gene's germline CDR1 is LGHNA and CDR2 YSLEER. Trimming removed 0 bases at V and 6 bases at J, with 11 bases between. The CDR3 spells CASSQDEGADEKLFF. CDR3 sequence (DNA): TGCGCCAGCAGCCAAGATGAAGGGGCGGATGAAAAACTGTTTTTT.

The chain joins TRBV10-3 to TRBJ2-5, with 9 nucleotides matching TRBD1. Germline V gene lookup returns CDR1 ENHRY and CDR2 SYGVKD. The CDR3 is made up of 14 amino acids. With V trimmed by 2 bases and J by 5 bases, 3 bases remained unmatched. The CDR3 reads CAISEHRGRETQYF. The CDR3, as DNA: TGTGCCATCAGTGAGCACAGGGGGCGGGAGACCCAGTACTTC.

The sample holds many counts of this clonotype. The CDR3 nucleotides are TGTGCCAGCAGCGACAGGGGCCGGCGCGAGCAGTACTTC. Protein: CASSDRGRREQYF. The gene calls are TRBV28 and TRBJ2-7; 8 bases match TRBD1. In germline, CDR1 is MDHEN, CDR2 SYDVKM. V shed 6 bases and J 6 bases; nucleotides not matched to a gene: 7. The CDR3 is 13 amino acids.

This clonotype came up a few times. The chain recombines TRBV12-3 or TRBV12-4 with TRBJ2-7; 8 bases line up with TRBD2. The CDR3 runs to 14 residues. The V segment lost 7 bases and the J segment 2 bases; nucleotides outside the gene matches: 7. The DNA for the CDR3 is TGTGCCAGCACCGTAGCGGGGCCAACCTACGAGCAGTACTTC. Protein product: CASTVAGPTYEQYF.

About this clonotype: Only one base separates this from a far larger clonotype, so it likely reflects a read error. This chain uses TRBV7-2 with TRBJ2-5; possible D gene TRBD1, 5 bases. Germline-derived CDR1 and CDR2 are SGHTA and FQGNSA. There are 14 residues in the CDR3. CDR3 coding DNA: TGTGCCAGCACCTTAGATAGGGGTCGAGAGACCCAGTACTTC. Amino acids: CASTLDRGRETQYF.

The chain uses TRBV20-1 and TRBJ1-1; D gene unclear. The CDR3 runs to 12 residues. Germline-derived CDR1 and CDR2 are DFQATT and SNEGSKA (reference sequence). V lost 4 bases, J lost 2 bases, and 8 bases lay in between. This chain's CDR3 is CSATGGNTEAFF. The CDR3 nucleotides are TGCAGTGCTACCGGCGGAAACACTGAAGCTTTCTTT.

This clonotype was picked up many times. The V gene is TRBV6-1, the J gene TRBJ1-5; D is ambiguous. V was trimmed by 5 bases and J by 4 bases, leaving 3 bases between them. The length of the CDR3 is 11 residues. Per germline, CDR1 MNHNS and CDR2 SASEGT. The DNA of the CDR3 is TGTGCCAGCAGTCGTAATCAGCCCCAGCATTTT. Translation: CASSRNQPQHF.

This clonotype was picked up a small number of times. V is TRBV6-5 and J is TRBJ2-2; D possibly matches TRBD1 or TRBD2 (5 bases each). With 4 bases removed from V and 10 bases from J, the gap between germline ends came to 10 bases. From germline, CDR1 is MNHEY and CDR2 SVGAGI. The CDR3 is 12 amino acids. As DNA, the CDR3 is TGTGCCAGCAGTTTCCGGGACGAGGAGCTGTTTTTT. The encoded protein is CASSFRDEELFF.

A word on this clonotype: The germline gene is not matched at one end of the junction; a read error may be the cause. The V gene is TRBV20-1, the J gene TRBJ2-5; 12 bases are shared with TRBD2. Germline CDR1 reads DFQATT; CDR2 reads SNEGSKA (reference sequence). The CDR3 consists of 16 residues. In DNA form, the CDR3 reads TGCAGTGCTAGTCTCTTTCCGGGACTAGCGGGTAAAAGACCGTTCTTC. Protein: CSASLFPGLAGKRPFF.

The table lists this clonotype with many counts. The chain employs TRBV28 and TRBJ1-5; no reliable D call. Germline loops: CDR1 MDHEN, CDR2 SYDVKM. There are 14 residues in the CDR3. V was shortened by 1 base and J by 2 bases, with 6 bases between the two germline ends. CDR3 amino acids: CASSLSSGNQPQHF. The CDR3 DNA is TGTGCCAGCAGTTTATCCAGCGGCAATCAGCCCCAGCATTTT.

The rearrangement uses TRBV28 and TRBJ2-7; 9 nucleotides agree with TRBD1. With V trimmed by 4 bases and J by 4 bases, 14 bases remained unmatched. CDR1 is MDHEN, CDR2 SYDVKM, per germline. The CDR3 has 17 amino acids. CDR3 region: CASSWDRVTPIEYEQYF. In DNA form, the CDR3 reads TGTGCCAGCAGTTGGGACAGGGTAACCCCTATTGAATACGAGCAGTACTTC. Drawing the rest from reference TRBV28 and TRBJ2-7, the complete variable domain is DVKVTQSSRYLVKRTGEKVFLECVQDMDHENMFWYRQDPGLGLRLIYFSYDVKMKEKGDIPEGYSVSREKKERFSLILESASTNQTSMYLCASSWDRVTPIEYEQYFGPGTRLTVT.

This clonotype was seen just once. This chain joins TRBV12-3 or TRBV12-4 and TRBJ1-2; 7 nucleotides match TRBD1. This CDR3 has 14 amino acids. J gave up 9 bases and V 5 bases, and 12 bases lay outside the gene matches. The CDR3 protein is CASSAGGNRRSYTF. The CDR3 DNA follows: TGTGCCAGCAGTGCAGGGGGGAACAGGAGGAGCTACACCTTC.

The J gene is TRBJ2-5, the V gene TRBV28; 9 bases fit TRBD1. The J call is uncertain, as TRBJ2-3 better fits the DNA end. Germline CDR1 is MDHEN and CDR2 is SYDVKM. The CDR3 spans 20 residues. The CDR3 spells CASIKERGNRGPIFSDTQYF. The CDR3 DNA reads TGTGCCAGCATAAAAGAAAGAGGTAACAGGGGGCCGATCTTCTCAGATACGCAGTATTTT.

Points on this clonotype: At one boundary the junction diverges from the germline segment, which might be a read error. The V call is TRBV9, the J call TRBJ1-3; unclear D gene. Germline-derived CDR1 and CDR2 are SGDLS and YYNGEE. The CDR3 loop spans 14 amino acids. CDR3 nucleotides: TGTGCCAGCAGCGTAAGGCAGTTTGGAAACACCGTATATTTT. Translation gives CASSVRQFGNTVYF.

In DNA form, the CDR3 reads TGCAGTGCAGCACTAGCGGGGGGCTTGAACGAGCAGTACTTC. The encoded protein is CSAALAGGLNEQYF. The genes are TRBV20-1 and TRBJ2-7; 12 positions agree with TRBD2. The CDR3 is 14 residues long. Germline V CDR1 and CDR2: DFQATT, SNEGSKA (reference sequence). V trimming: 6 bases; J trimming: 5 bases; junction bases outside the gene matches: 8.

This clonotype has ten or more counts. The chain links TRBV6-1 to TRBJ2-7; no clear D. V was trimmed by 6 bases and J by 4 bases, leaving 16 bases between them. CDR1 and CDR2 (germline): MNHNS, SASEGT. The CDR3 loop spans 14 amino acids. CDR3 bases: TGTGCCAGCAGACTCCTTGAGGACCGGTACGAGCAGTACTTC. Amino acid sequence: CASRLLEDRYEQYF.

J is TRBJ1-2 and V is TRBV29-1, with 7 positions matching TRBD1. CDR3 length: 16 residues. V was pared by 0 bases and J by 5 bases, with 12 bases of the junction left unmatched. CDR1 is SQVTM and CDR2 is ANQGSEA in the germline V gene. In DNA, the CDR3 is TGCAGCGTTGAAGATGGGACAGTGACTACGCTATATGGCTACACCTTC. It yields the protein CSVEDGTVTTLYGYTF. The whole variable domain, filled in from reference TRBV29-1 and TRBJ1-2, reads SAVISQKPSRDICQRGTSLTIQCQVDSQVTMMFWYRQQPGQSLTLIATANQGSEATYESGFVIDKFPISRPNLTFSTLTVSNMSPEDSSIYLCSVEDGTVTTLYGYTFGSGTRLTVV.

This sequence joins TRBV7-2 and TRBJ1-4; 11 bases agree with TRBD1. The CDR3 is 15 residues long. V shed 1 base, J shed 7 bases, and the junction held 2 bases outside the gene matches. Per germline, CDR1 SGHTA and CDR2 FQGNSA. CDR3 DNA: TGTGCCAGCAGCTTAGGAGGGACAGGGGGTGAAAAACTGTTTTTT. Its translation is CASSLGGTGGEKLFF.

This clonotype was seen only a few times. The V and J genes are TRBV10-2 and TRBJ1-2, with TRBD1 as a possible D gene (5 bases). The CDR3 loop spans 13 amino acids. V dropped 8 bases and J dropped 4 bases, with 14 bases sitting between them. Germline V lookup: CDR1 WSHSY, CDR2 SAAADI. CDR3 protein: CASLAQGPYGYTF. The CDR3 bases are TGCGCCAGCTTGGCTCAGGGTCCCTATGGCTACACCTTC.

The table lists this clonotype with many counts. The genes are TRBV2 and TRBJ1-6; D perhaps matches TRBD1 (6 bases). Looked up from germline, CDR1 is SNHLY and CDR2 is FYNNEI. The ends were cut back, 5 bases at V and 7 bases at J, with 21 bases in the middle. This CDR3 region has 17 residues. Here the CDR3 reads CASSIDGIGGSNSPLHF. The CDR3 DNA follows: TGTGCCAGCAGTATAGACGGAATAGGGGGATCGAATTCACCCCTCCACTTT.

This clonotype has ten or more counts. The chain employs TRBV28 and TRBJ2-6, with D perhaps being TRBD1 or TRBD2 (5 bases each). CDR1 and CDR2 from the germline V gene are MDHEN and SYDVKM. The CDR3 sequence is 13 residues long. The V end lost 10 bases, the J end lost 4 bases, and 11 bases lay between the germline ends. The CDR3 spells CATEGPGANVLTF. CDR3 in DNA: TGTGCCACCGAGGGGCCCGGGGCCAACGTCCTGACTTTC.

This clonotype came up many times. The chain has TRBV2 and TRBJ1-4; D is uncertain. V dropped 0 bases and J dropped 3 bases, with 8 bases sitting between them. The CDR3 runs 15 residues. CDR1 and CDR2 (germline): SNHLY, FYNNEI. This chain's CDR3 is CASSEAGGPNEKLFF. The DNA for the CDR3 is TGTGCCAGCAGTGAAGCCGGAGGTCCTAATGAAAAACTGTTTTTT.

Many counts were recorded for this clonotype. The rearrangement joins TRBV28 to TRBJ2-7; 8 nucleotides line up with TRBD1. Germline V gene sequence: CDR1 MDHEN, CDR2 SYDVKM. The CDR3 has 15 residues. Trimming removed 4 bases from V and 4 bases from J; junction bases left unmatched: 9. CDR3 nucleotide sequence: TGTGCCAGCAGTTCGGCCGGGACAGGCGGATACGAGCAGTACTTC. Translated: CASSSAGTGGYEQYF.